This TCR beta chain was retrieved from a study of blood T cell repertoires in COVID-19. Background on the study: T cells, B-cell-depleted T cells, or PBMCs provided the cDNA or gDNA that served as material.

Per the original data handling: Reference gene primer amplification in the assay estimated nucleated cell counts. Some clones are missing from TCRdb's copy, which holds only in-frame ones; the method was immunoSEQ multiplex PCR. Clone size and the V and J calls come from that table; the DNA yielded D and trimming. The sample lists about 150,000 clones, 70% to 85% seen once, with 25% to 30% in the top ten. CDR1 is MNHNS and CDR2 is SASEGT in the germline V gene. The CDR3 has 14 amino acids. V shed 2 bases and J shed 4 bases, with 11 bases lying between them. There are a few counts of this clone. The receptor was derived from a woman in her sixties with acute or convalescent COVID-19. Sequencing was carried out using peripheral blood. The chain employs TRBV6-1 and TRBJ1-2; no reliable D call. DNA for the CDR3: TGTGCCAGCAGTGAACAGGAAACCGTCTATGGCTACACCTTC. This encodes CASSEQETVYGYTF.